One sample yielded the 20 T cell receptor beta chains listed below, sequenced in a study of cytomegalovirus exposure and HLA in healthy donors. In the PCR, 60 Vbeta and 13 Jbeta primers were used. Produced via immunoSEQ multiplex PCR; TCRdb's table is partial and in-frame only. The table has over 80,000 clones, about four fifths seen once. Sequencing was performed on PBMCs. The receptor source for this set is a man aged 40-49 years in good health and CMV-seropositive.

V is TRBV7-6 and J is TRBJ2-2, with 7 bases lining up with TRBD2. Germline CDR1 is SGHVS and CDR2 is FNYEAQ. V lost 5 bases and J lost 4; bases outside the gene matches: 10. The CDR3 covers 16 residues. The DNA of the CDR3 is TGTGCCAGCAGCCCTCGATCTAGCGGCATCACCGGGGAGCTGTTTTTT. Protein: CASSPRSSGITGELFF.

For the CDR3, the DNA is TGCGCCAGCAGTGCGGGACTCGGCATGGATACGCAGTATTTT. The encoded protein is CASSAGLGMDTQYF. The gene calls are TRBV10-1 and TRBJ2-3; tentatively, D is TRBD2 (6 bases). The CDR3 totals 14 residues. The germline CDR1 and CDR2 sequences are WNHNN and SYGVQD (reference sequence). Trimming cost V 4 bases and J 6 bases, with 14 bases left between them.

This chain connects TRBV25-1 to TRBJ1-2; 7 nucleotides agree with TRBD1. CDR3 length: 14 residues. Germline CDR1 reads MGHDK; CDR2 reads SYGVNS. J lost 1 base, V lost 2 bases, and 1 base had no gene match. CDR3: CASSEQGVNYGYTF. The CDR3, as DNA: TGTGCCAGCAGTGAACAGGGGGTTAACTATGGCTACACCTTC.

CDR3 in amino acids: CASRRTGDMNTEAFF. CDR3 coding DNA: TGTGCCAGTAGACGTACAGGAGACATGAACACTGAAGCTTTCTTT. This chain links TRBV19 with TRBJ1-1; D possibly corresponds to TRBD1 (5 bases). The CDR3 is made up of 15 amino acids. Germline V gene lookup returns CDR1 LNHDA and CDR2 SQIVND (reference sequence). The germline V and J ends were trimmed by 6 bases and 0 bases, with 14 bases remaining between them.

This clone was counted a few times. The gene calls are TRBV7-6 and TRBJ2-3; 7 nucleotides align to TRBD2. This CDR3 contains 18 residues. The germline gives CDR1 SGHVS, CDR2 FNYEAQ. V lost 3 bases to trimming and J lost 2 bases; unmatched junction nucleotides: 14. The CDR3 here is CASSLYYRRRGSTDTQYF. CDR3 DNA sequence: TGTGCCAGCAGCTTGTATTATAGGCGGCGGGGGTCCACAGATACGCAGTATTTT.

The chain uses TRBV5-1 and TRBJ1-5, with D uncertain. Per the germline V gene, CDR1 is SGHRS and CDR2 is YFSETQ. V was trimmed by 0 bases and J by 2 bases, leaving 33 bases between them. The CDR3 has 23 amino acids. The CDR3 reads CASSLVVLRLGRRVIFGNQPQHF. Here the CDR3 DNA reads TGCGCCAGCAGCTTGGTTGTATTACGACTCGGCCGGAGGGTGATTTTCGGCAATCAGCCCCAGCATTTT.

The genes are TRBV27 and TRBJ2-1; 10 nucleotides agree with TRBD2. This CDR3 spans 16 amino acids. After removal of 5 bases from V and 8 bases from J, the junction contained 12 bases not matched to a gene. Germline V gene lookup returns CDR1 MNHEY and CDR2 SMNVEV (reference sequence). The CDR3 sequence: CASSPPKRGGVDEQFF. The CDR3 DNA is TGTGCCAGCAGTCCGCCCAAGCGGGGGGGTGTGGATGAGCAGTTCTTC.

This clone was observed a single time. The chain couples TRBV7-2 to TRBJ2-5; 13 bases are a match to TRBD2. The DNA end is a closer match to TRBJ2-7, so the J assignment may be wrong. Per the germline V gene, CDR1 is SGHTA and CDR2 is FQGNSA. The CDR3 loop spans 15 amino acids. For the CDR3, the DNA is TGTGCCAGCAGGGCGACTAGCGGGGGGAACTACGAGCAGTACTTC. Protein: CASRATSGGNYEQYF.

The V gene is TRBV28, the J gene TRBJ1-1; tentatively, D is TRBD1 (5 bases). Trimming stripped 6 bases from V and 10 bases from J, with 12 bases between. CDR3 length: 11 residues. Looked up from germline, CDR1 is MDHEN and CDR2 is SYDVKM. The DNA of the CDR3 is TGTGCCAGCAGAGGACATTTGACAGCTTTCTTT. This translates into CASRGHLTAFF.

The chain recombines TRBV9 with TRBJ2-5, with D possibly TRBD2 on 5 matching bases. Germline values: CDR1 SGDLS, CDR2 YYNGEE. V gave up 3 bases and J gave up 5 bases, with 14 bases separating them. The CDR3 loop spans 14 amino acids. DNA of the CDR3: TGTGCCAGCAGCGGGGCGGGTTCGTGGGAGACCCAGTACTTC. As protein: CASSGAGSWETQYF.

The chain is built from TRBV18 and TRBJ1-1; D uncertain. Trimming shortened V by 2 bases and J by 1 base, and 5 bases separated the two germline ends. CDR3 size: 13 residues. From germline, CDR1 is KGHSH and CDR2 LQKENI. Written as DNA, the CDR3 is TGTGCCAGCTCACCATCGGGGAACACTGAAGCTTTCTTT. Translation gives CASSPSGNTEAFF. Full variable domain (missing parts from reference TRBV18 and TRBJ1-1): NAGVMQNPRHLVRRRGQEARLRCSPMKGHSHVYWYRQLPEEGLKFMVYLQKENIIDESGMPKERFSAEFPKEGPSILRIQQVVRGDSAAYFCASSPSGNTEAFFGQGTRLTVV.

The chain combines TRBV29-1 with TRBJ1-2; tentatively, D is TRBD1 (5 bases). CDR3 length: 13 amino acids. Trimming shortened V by 7 bases and J by 0 bases, and 12 bases separated the two germline ends. Germline V CDR1 and CDR2: SQVTM, ANQGSEA. Written as DNA, the CDR3 is TGCAGCGCCACACGGGGGGCTAACTATGGCTACACCTTC. Translated, it gives CSATRGANYGYTF. Together with reference TRBV29-1 and TRBJ1-2, the CDR3 gives the full variable domain: SAVISQKPSRDICQRGTSLTIQCQVDSQVTMMFWYRQQPGQSLTLIATANQGSEATYESGFVIDKFPISRPNLTFSTLTVSNMSPEDSSIYLCSATRGANYGYTFGSGTRLTVV.

This clone was detected only once. The rearrangement uses TRBV9 and TRBJ1-2; tentative D call: TRBD1 (6 bases). This CDR3 region has 14 residues. V was trimmed by 0 bases and J by 4 bases, leaving 10 bases between them. Per germline, CDR1 SGDLS and CDR2 YYNGEE. CDR3 protein: CASSVGTVGYGYTF. DNA for the CDR3: TGTGCCAGCAGCGTAGGGACAGTCGGCTATGGCTACACCTTC.

The chain employs TRBV5-8 and TRBJ2-5, with 8 bases matching TRBD2. Germline V gene data show CDR1 as SGHTS and CDR2 as YDEGEE. The CDR3 is 16 residues long. The ends lost 4 bases at V and 2 bases at J; junction bases unmatched: 10. Here the CDR3 reads CASSPGFGGGQETQYF. CDR3 bases: TGTGCCAGCAGCCCCGGGTTCGGGGGGGGGCAAGAGACCCAGTACTTC.

The chain couples TRBV19 to TRBJ2-1; a weak D match, TRBD2 (6 bases). This CDR3 comprises 14 residues. Trimming stripped 5 bases from V and 5 bases from J, with 13 bases between. Germline CDR1 is LNHDA and CDR2 is SQIVND (reference sequence). The CDR3 region has the DNA TGTGCCAGTAGTTTCGGCGGGAAGGACAATGAGCAGTTCTTC. Translation gives CASSFGGKDNEQFF. The full variable domain, its missing parts supplied by reference TRBV19 and TRBJ2-1, is DGGITQSPKYLFRKEGQNVTLSCEQNLNHDAMYWYRQDPGQGLRLIYYSQIVNDFQKGDIAEGYSVSREKKESFPLTVTSAQKNPTAFYLCASSFGGKDNEQFFGPGTRLTVL.

V is TRBV7-9 and J is TRBJ1-1; a possible D gene is TRBD1 (6 bases). Germline V gene data show CDR1 as SEHNR and CDR2 as FQNEAQ (reference sequence). Trimming left V 5 bases short and J 3 bases short, with 13 bases between. This CDR3 contains 14 residues. The DNA of the CDR3 is TGTGCCAGCAGCCGGACAGAATCGTACACTGAAGCTTTCTTT. This codes for CASSRTESYTEAFF.

J is TRBJ2-3 and V is TRBV19; the D gene is possibly TRBD1 (5 bases). Trimming left V 1 base short and J 6 bases short, with 8 bases between. Per the germline V gene, CDR1 is LNHDA and CDR2 is SQIVND (reference sequence). The CDR3 extends over 13 amino acids. CDR3 amino acids: CASSIVRADTQYF. CDR3 DNA sequence: TGTGCCAGTAGTATAGTCAGGGCGGATACGCAGTATTTT.

The sample holds one count of this clone. V gene TRBV18 combines with J gene TRBJ1-1, with D uncertain. With 5 bases removed from V and 1 base from J, the gap between germline ends came to 14 bases. The CDR3 length is 15 residues. From germline, CDR1 is KGHSH and CDR2 LQKENI. CDR3 nucleotide sequence: TGTGCCAGCTCATTCGGGGTGGCAGGGAACACTGAAGCTTTCTTT. It is translated as CASSFGVAGNTEAFF.

This chain uses TRBV30 with TRBJ1-1; the D gene is possibly TRBD1 (6 bases). V dropped 6 bases and J dropped 1 base, with 9 bases sitting between them. The CDR3 is made up of 12 amino acids. Germline CDR1 is GTSNPN and CDR2 is SVGIG (reference sequence). The CDR3 DNA follows: TGTGCCTGCGACAGGAAGAACACTGAAGCTTTCTTT. Protein sequence: CACDRKNTEAFF.

The chain employs TRBV4-2 and TRBJ2-1; 12 bases align to TRBD2. J lost 1 base, V lost 1 base, and 2 bases had no gene match. This CDR3 region has 17 residues. The germline CDR1 and CDR2 sequences are LGHNA and YNFKEQ. CDR3 loop: CASSQAGTSGSYNEQFF. CDR3 bases: TGTGCCAGCAGCCAAGCCGGGACTAGCGGGTCCTACAATGAGCAGTTCTTC.